Below, 27 T cell receptor beta chains from the same sample are listed, as sequenced in a study of Graves' ophthalmopathy and Graves' hyperthyroidism. The authors amplified TCR beta CDR3 regions, and they did so from RNA transcripts for repertoire sequencing. A first-round RT-PCR used HTBI primers, followed by a second-round multiplex PCR. TCRdb fed the multiplex PCR reads into MiXCR, producing one record per CDR3 protein. The table includes around 36,000 distinct CDR3 sequences, roughly 52% detected once. The sample consisted of peripheral blood. All receptors derive from an adult woman with stable Graves' hyperthyroidism.

This clonotype was seen ten or more times. The rearrangement links TRBV5-1 to TRBJ2-2; D may be TRBD1 (5 bases). CDR3 size: 14 residues. Trimming cost V 4 bases and J 7 bases, with 14 bases left between them. Germline assignment: CDR1 SGHRS and CDR2 YFSETQ. The CDR3 nucleotides are TGCGCCAGCAGCCCCGAAGGGGTAGTCGGGGAGCTGTTTTTT. This gives the protein CASSPEGVVGELFF. Looking up the rest from reference TRBV5-1 and TRBJ2-2 gives the full variable domain: KAGVTQTPRYLIKTRGQQVTLSCSPISGHRSVSWYQQTPGQGLQFLFEYFSETQRNKGNFPGRFSGRQFSNSRSEMNVSTLELGDSALYLCASSPEGVVGELFFGEGSRLTVL.

This clonotype was counted many times. The chain combines TRBV20-1 with TRBJ1-2; D is unresolved. Per germline, CDR1 DFQATT and CDR2 SNEGSKA (reference sequence). The CDR3 has 18 amino acids. Trimming removed 3 bases at V and 4 bases at J, with 27 bases between. The CDR3 is CSASPVGGALARIYGYTF. CDR3 coding DNA: TGCAGTGCTAGCCCCGTCGGCGGAGCTCTGGCCCGCATCTATGGCTACACCTTC.

V and J are TRBV2 and TRBJ1-3; perhaps TRBD1 as D (6 bases). There are 15 residues in the CDR3. Trimming took 2 bases from V and 0 from J, leaving 8 bases between them. Germline V gene sequence: CDR1 SNHLY, CDR2 FYNNEI. The CDR3 region has the DNA TGTGCCAGCAGTGAATTCAGGGGCTCTGGAAACACCATATATTTT. This sequence encodes CASSEFRGSGNTIYF.

This clonotype was seen repeatedly, ten times or more. V and J are TRBV24-1 and TRBJ2-2; D possibly corresponds to TRBD2 (5 bases). This CDR3 comprises 16 residues. Germline V gene lookup returns CDR1 KGHDR and CDR2 SFDVKD. Trimming removed 3 bases at V and 6 bases at J, with 16 bases between. CDR3 in DNA: TGTGCCACCAGTGATCCAGGACTTGAGAGGGCCGGGGAGCTGTTTTTT. This gives the protein CATSDPGLERAGELFF.

The chain couples TRBV7-2 to TRBJ2-5; 11 bases map to TRBD1. The germline V gene has CDR1 SGHTA and CDR2 FQGNSA. V trimming: 4 bases; J trimming: 6 bases; junction bases outside the gene matches: 7. The CDR3 runs to 15 residues. This CDR3 reads CASSSGTGGGKTQYF. The CDR3 nucleotides are TGTGCCAGCAGCTCCGGGACAGGGGGTGGAAAGACCCAGTACTTC. The variable domain in full, with the rest retrieved from reference TRBV7-2 and TRBJ2-5, is GAGVSQSPSNKVTEKGKDVELRCDPISGHTALYWYRQSLGQGLEFLIYFQGNSAPDKSGLPSDRFSAERTGGSVSTLTIQRTQQEDSAVYLCASSSGTGGGKTQYFGPGTRLLVL.

This clonotype has ten or more counts. The chain has TRBV20-1 and TRBJ1-5, with 7 positions matching TRBD1. CDR3 length: 14 amino acids. Germline trimming cut 5 bases from V and 4 bases from J; bases unmatched to any gene: 8. Per germline, CDR1 DFQATT and CDR2 SNEGSKA (reference sequence). The DNA for the CDR3 is TGCAGTGCTCAACCGGGACAGTCTAATCAGCCCCAGCATTTT. It encodes CSAQPGQSNQPQHF.

This clonotype appeared a few times. The gene calls are TRBV2 and TRBJ2-2; D remains unclear. Trimming stripped 9 bases from V and 4 bases from J, with 9 bases between. The CDR3 totals 12 residues. From germline, CDR1 is SNHLY and CDR2 FYNNEI. DNA for the CDR3: TGTGCCAGTCGTCCGGGCACCGGGGAGCTGTTTTTT. Its protein is CASRPGTGELFF. Complete variable domain (other parts from reference TRBV2 and TRBJ2-2): EPEVTQTPSHQVTQMGQEVILRCVPISNHLYFYWYRQILGQKVEFLVSFYNNEISEKSEIFDDQFSVERPDGSNFTLKIRSTKLEDSAMYFCASRPGTGELFFGEGSRLTVL.

This clonotype occurred once. At one end, the junction sequence differs from germline, possibly due to a read error. The chain links TRBV7-9 to TRBJ1-2; D gene unclear. Per germline, CDR1 SEHNR and CDR2 FQNEAQ (reference sequence). The CDR3 contains 12 residues. CDR3 residues: CASSLWNYGYTF. Here the CDR3 DNA reads TGCGCCAGCAGCTTATGGAACTATGGCTACACCTTC.

This clonotype was seen at least ten times. The gene calls are TRBV28 and TRBJ2-5; 15 bases match TRBD2. J was trimmed by 5 bases and V by 4 bases; bases with no gene match: 2. The V gene's germline CDR1 is MDHEN and CDR2 SYDVKM. There are 15 residues in the CDR3. CDR3 region: CASSSGTSGRETQYF. The CDR3 DNA reads TGTGCCAGCAGTTCCGGGACTAGCGGGAGGGAGACCCAGTACTTC.

The sample holds many counts of this clonotype. V and J are TRBV30 and TRBJ1-2; no clear D gene. From germline, CDR1 is GTSNPN and CDR2 SVGIG (reference sequence). The V gene lost 3 bases and the J gene lost 7 bases, with 9 bases spanning the gap. The CDR3 length is 11 residues. The CDR3 region has the DNA TGTGCCTGGAGCCCCTTTGGTGGCTACACCTTC. Encoded protein: CAWSPFGGYTF.

This clonotype occurred many times. The chain combines TRBV6-5 with TRBJ2-7; TRBD1 matches 8 bases. The CDR3 is 15 residues long. V lost 2 bases, J lost 3 bases, and 6 bases stayed unmatched. The germline CDR1 and CDR2 sequences are MNHEY and SVGAGI. The CDR3 here is CASSYPTGDVYEQYF. CDR3 nucleotides: TGTGCCAGCAGTTACCCGACAGGGGATGTCTACGAGCAGTACTTC.

The rearrangement joins TRBV24-1 to TRBJ1-1; TRBD1 matches 9 bases. This CDR3 has 19 residues. Trimming at V came to 2 bases and at J to 1 base, leaving 13 bases not matched to a gene. Germline CDR1 and CDR2: KGHDR and SFDVKD. CDR3 residues: CATSDSTGTGRMGNTEAFF. CDR3 in DNA: TGTGCCACCAGTGATTCCACCGGGACAGGGAGGATGGGGAACACTGAAGCTTTCTTT.

The table lists this clonotype with a few counts. The V and J genes are TRBV29-1 and TRBJ2-5, with TRBD1 matching over 9 bases. Germline V gene data show CDR1 as SQVTM and CDR2 as ANQGSEA. Trimming cost V 6 bases and J 9 bases; bases outside gene matches: 11. This CDR3 is built from 13 residues. CDR3 loop: CSVRQGTGQPQYF. The CDR3 DNA is TGCAGCGTACGCCAGGGGACAGGGCAGCCCCAGTACTTC.

This clonotype has at least ten counts. This chain links TRBV12-3 or TRBV12-4 with TRBJ2-2; 10 bases align to TRBD1. This CDR3 has 17 amino acids. Trimming cost V 0 bases and J 6 bases; bases outside gene matches: 7. As DNA, the CDR3 is TGTGCCAGCAGTTTAGCTCGTAGGACAGGGGGTTCCGGGGAGCTGTTTTTT. Its protein product is CASSLARRTGGSGELFF.

A few counts support this clonotype. This chain joins TRBV7-8 and TRBJ2-5; 12 bases are a match to TRBD2. Germline V gives CDR1 SGHVS, CDR2 FQNEAQ. V lost 3 bases to trimming and J lost 2 bases; unmatched junction nucleotides: 7. The CDR3 extends over 17 amino acids. The CDR3 nucleotides are TGTGCCAGCAGCTTTCCGACTAGCGGGAGTGGTCAAGAGACCCAGTACTTC. Encoded protein: CASSFPTSGSGQETQYF. The full variable domain, rest sourced from reference TRBV7-8 and TRBJ2-5, is GAGVSQSPRYKVAKRGQDVALRCDPISGHVSLFWYQQALGQGPEFLTYFQNEAQLDKSGLPSDRFFAERPEGSVSTLKIQRTQQEDSAVYLCASSFPTSGSGQETQYFGPGTRLLVL.

Ten or more counts support this clonotype. The chain employs TRBV7-4 and TRBJ1-1; 9 bases match TRBD1. The CDR3 sequence is 16 residues long. Germline V gene data show CDR1 as SGHVT and CDR2 as SQSDAQ. V gave up 0 bases and J gave up 1 base; unmatched junction bases: 3. The CDR3 coding sequence is TGTGCCAGCAGCTTAGCAGACAGGGGGTCGAACACTGAAGCTTTCTTT. Protein: CASSLADRGSNTEAFF. The whole variable domain, remainder taken from reference TRBV7-4 and TRBJ1-1, is GAGVSQSPRYKVAKRGRDVALRCDSISGHVTLYWYRQTLGQGSEVLTYSQSDAQRDKSGRPSGRFSAERPERSVSTLKIQRTEQGDSAVYLCASSLADRGSNTEAFFGQGTRLTVV.

In its sample, this clonotype was seen once. The chain is built from TRBV7-3 and TRBJ2-5; possible D gene TRBD2, 5 bases. Germline values: CDR1 SGHTA, CDR2 FQGTGA. The CDR3 covers 13 residues. V lost 5 bases and J 5 bases, leaving 12 bases between the germline ends. The CDR3 is CASSPNGEETQYF. The CDR3 DNA sequence: TGTGCCAGCAGCCCGAACGGGGAGGAGACCCAGTACTTC.

The chain has TRBV7-9 and TRBJ2-7, with 10 bases fitting TRBD2. Trimming took 0 bases from V and 12 from J; bases not matched to a gene: 11. The CDR3 extends over 15 amino acids. Per the germline V gene, CDR1 is SEHNR and CDR2 is FQNEAQ (reference sequence). The CDR3 sequence is CASSLASSGSGGWYF. The CDR3 DNA follows: TGTGCCAGCAGCTTAGCGTCTAGCGGGAGTGGGGGCTGGTACTTC.

The table lists this clonotype with a count of one. It may be a read error: a sequence one base away is much more abundant. The gene calls are TRBV9 and TRBJ2-2; D not certain. With 3 bases removed from V and 8 bases from J, the gap between germline ends came to 11 bases. This CDR3 has 13 amino acids. Per the germline V gene, CDR1 is SGDLS and CDR2 is YYNGEE. The chain's CDR3 is CASSEDARGELFF. In nucleotides, the CDR3 is TGTGCCAGCAGCGAGGACGCCAGGGGGGAGCTGTTTTTT.

This clonotype was recorded at least ten times. The V call is TRBV5-8, the J call TRBJ1-5; 9 bases line up with TRBD1. Germline lookup yields CDR1 SGHTS and CDR2 YDEGEE. The CDR3 is 16 residues long. V trimming: 1 base; J trimming: 6 bases; junction bases outside the gene matches: 8. The chain's CDR3 is CASSLRTGEGSQPQHF. CDR3 coding DNA: TGTGCCAGCAGCTTGAGGACAGGGGAGGGTTCTCAGCCCCAGCATTTT.

This clonotype was recorded at least ten times. The gene calls are TRBV12-3 or TRBV12-4 and TRBJ1-1, with D unclear. V was clipped by 3 bases and J by 5 bases, with 16 bases between them. This CDR3 spans 15 amino acids. The CDR3 sequence is CASSLGGGGQTEAFF. DNA for the CDR3: TGTGCCAGCAGTTTGGGAGGAGGAGGGCAAACTGAAGCTTTCTTT.

The rearrangement links TRBV20-1 to TRBJ1-1, with unresolved D. The germline V gene has CDR1 DFQATT and CDR2 SNEGSKA (reference sequence). CDR3 length: 14 residues. V lost 1 base to trimming and J lost 0 bases, with 9 bases between them. The CDR3 bases are TGCAGTGCTAGAGTGGCGGTTATGAACACTGAAGCTTTCTTT. This gives the protein CSARVAVMNTEAFF.

This clonotype was detected ten times or more. This sequence joins TRBV20-1 and TRBJ2-3; TRBD1 is a possible D gene (6 bases). With 6 bases removed from V and 2 bases from J, the gap between germline ends came to 15 bases. This CDR3 spans 14 amino acids. Germline loops: CDR1 DFQATT, CDR2 SNEGSKA (reference sequence). In nucleotides, the CDR3 is TGCAGTGCAACCACGGGACAAGTCACAGATACGCAGTATTTT. This codes for CSATTGQVTDTQYF.

Many counts were recorded for this clonotype. The V gene is TRBV11-2, the J gene TRBJ1-3; unclear D gene. The CDR3 covers 16 residues. The germline V and J ends were trimmed by 0 bases and 0 bases, with 9 bases remaining between them. Per germline, CDR1 SGHAT and CDR2 FQNNGV. The CDR3 region is CASSLDTSYSGNTIYF. CDR3 sequence (DNA): TGTGCCAGCAGCTTAGATACGTCTTACTCTGGAAACACCATATATTTT. The full variable domain, in which reference TRBV11-2 and TRBJ1-3 provide the parts outside the CDR3, is EAGVAQSPRYKIIEKRQSVAFWCNPISGHATLYWYQQILGQGPKLLIQFQNNGVVDDSQLPKDRFSAERLKGVDSTLKIQPAKLEDSAVYLCASSLDTSYSGNTIYFGEGSWLTVV.

V gene TRBV7-9 combines with J gene TRBJ2-7, with 9 bases that match TRBD1. In germline, CDR1 is SEHNR, CDR2 FQNEAQ (reference sequence). The CDR3 covers 13 residues. Trimming cost V 6 bases and J 6 bases; bases outside gene matches: 6. CDR3 sequence reads: CASSEQGAGEQYF. CDR3 sequence (DNA): TGTGCCAGCAGTGAACAGGGGGCAGGCGAGCAGTACTTC.

In this sample, this clonotype turned up a few times. This chain connects TRBV29-1 to TRBJ1-2; 7 nucleotides match TRBD1. Germline V gives CDR1 SQVTM, CDR2 ANQGSEA. There are 10 residues in the CDR3. V shed 6 bases, J shed 6 bases, and the junction held 1 base outside the gene matches. The CDR3 nucleotides are TGCAGCGTCGGACAGGATGGCTACACCTTC. Its protein product is CSVGQDGYTF.

This clonotype was detected a few times. The chain is built from TRBV10-2 and TRBJ1-1; TRBD1 might be the D (5 bases). Between the trimmed V and J ends, which lost 10 bases and 3 bases, there was a span of 12 bases. The germline CDR1 and CDR2 sequences are WSHSY and SAAADI. The CDR3 consists of 12 residues. CDR3 region: CAIQGVDTEAFF. The CDR3 region has the DNA TGCGCCATCCAGGGAGTAGACACTGAAGCTTTCTTT.